Sequencing of this TCR beta chain was carried out in a study of cytomegalovirus exposure and HLA in healthy donors. Study-level points and caveats: More clonal expansion characterized HLA-associated TCR beta chains than equally common others in a later analysis. Donors were assumed by presence/absence analyses to have roughly uniform sequencing depth.

PCR involved 60 Vbeta and 13 Jbeta primers. Method: immunoSEQ multiplex PCR; TCRdb's copy keeps in-frame clones and lacks some. The sample gives some 20,000 clones, more than 65% of which show up once; about 4% is in the top ten. This clone has just one count. Its antigen is undetermined. The CDR3 sequence is 16 residues long. Germline trimming cut 1 base from V and 4 bases from J; bases unmatched to any gene: 6. Germline CDR1 reads SGDLS; CDR2 reads YYNGEE. The J gene is TRBJ2-3, the V gene TRBV9, with 10 nucleotides matching TRBD2. Material: PBMCs. This TCR was recovered from a man in his late teens or twenties in good health and CMV-seronegative. The CDR3 region has the DNA TGTGCCAGCAGCGTATTGAGCGGGGGGGCCTCAGATACGCAGTATTTT. Translation: CASSVLSGGASDTQYF.